The source of this TCR beta chain is a study of OX40 agonist ivuxolimab in advanced cancers. TCRdb's table, derived via immunoSEQ multiplex PCR, lists solely in-frame clones and lacks some. The table lists tens of thousands of clones, 80% to 90% of them singletons. Trimming took 4 bases from V and 2 from J, leaving 11 bases between them. The CDR3 spans 14 residues. Germline assignment: CDR1 KGHSH and CDR2 LQKENI. A remark on this clone: As yet, its antigen is unknown.

General study findings and limits: On average, CD8+ T cells showed a greater number of expanded clones than CD4+.

Blood was sampled at baseline, cycle 4 day 1, and cycle 7 day 1. Sequencing was performed on CD4+ or CD8+ T cells sorted from blood, taken in a trial of the OX40 agonist ivuxolimab. This chain joins TRBV18 and TRBJ1-1; TRBD1 might be the D (6 bases). The receptor was isolated from an adult with an advanced solid tumor such as melanoma, head and neck, liver or kidney cancer. The CDR3 reads CASSLGGTNTEAFF. The CDR3, as DNA: TGTGCCAGCTCACTAGGGGGGACCAACACTGAAGCTTTCTTT.